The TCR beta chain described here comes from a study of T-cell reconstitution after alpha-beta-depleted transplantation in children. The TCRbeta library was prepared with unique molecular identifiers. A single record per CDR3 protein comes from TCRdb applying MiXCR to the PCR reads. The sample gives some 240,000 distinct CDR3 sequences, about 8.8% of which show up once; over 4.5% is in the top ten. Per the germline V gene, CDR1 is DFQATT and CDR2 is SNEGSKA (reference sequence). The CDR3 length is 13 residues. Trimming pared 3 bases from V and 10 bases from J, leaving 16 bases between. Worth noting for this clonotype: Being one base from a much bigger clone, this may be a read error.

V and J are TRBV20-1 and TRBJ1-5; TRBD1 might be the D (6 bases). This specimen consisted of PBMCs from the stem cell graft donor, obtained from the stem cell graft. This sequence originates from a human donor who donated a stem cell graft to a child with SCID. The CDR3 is CSASPRGGHPQHF. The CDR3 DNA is TGCAGTGCTAGCCCCAGGGGCGGTCACCCCCAGCATTTT.